The present T cell receptor (beta chain) was sequenced within a study of CD8 T cells in Susac syndrome (dated by TCRdb to between 2018 and 2021). Notes on the research overall: Whether CD8+ T cell activation and differentiation in Susac syndrome was antigen driven was tested using repertoire sequencing. Results and caveats for the whole study, not just this receptor: The study acknowledged that relatively few individuals were included in the TCR sequencing and HLA analysis.

High-throughput TCR beta sequencing profiled peripheral blood CD8+ and CD4+ T cells from healthy donors, Susac syndrome patients and multiple sclerosis patients. The multiple sclerosis controls were treatment-naive patients who had stable or active relapsing-remitting disease and met the revised McDonald criteria. Bulk CD8+ and CD4+ T cells were purified by magnetic negative isolation, whereas CD8+ TEMRA cells were enriched by FACS. Blood was drawn into EDTA tubes, processed within 24 hours, and PBMCs were isolated by density gradient centrifugation. PBMCs intended for TCR sequencing were cryopreserved in liquid nitrogen and were subsequently thawed in a 37 degrees C water bath. A purity of at least 90% was achieved for sorted or isolated CD4+, CD8+ and CD8+ TEMRA cells. RNA was extracted using the RNeasy kit, and about 0.45 to 1 microgram was reverse transcribed with random hexamers. The immunoSEQ multiplex PCR assay, covering 54 Vbeta and 13 Jbeta segments, was used to amplify TCR beta CDR3 regions. PCR amplification bias was corrected by using a synthetic template baseline for primer optimization and computational correction. The authors' pipeline ran thus. Only productive sequences were kept, with reads annotated to V, D and J genes according to IMGT and analyzed in immunoSEQ Analyzer. To calculate clonality, Shannon entropy was normalized by log2 of the number of productive unique sequences and then subtracted from one. Public and private clones were assessed among the 100 most prevalent clones of each patient and control. A clone was defined as Susac-specific if it was absent from the healthy and MS cohorts, from 1052 published viral clones and from other ImmuneACCESS disease sequences. The public reads were quality trimmed at Q25 with fastp and then assembled into clones with MiXCR by TCRdb, keeping productive beta chains. Each CDR3 protein gets just one entry, which takes the most common genes and DNA from the rows behind it. The V and J calls reflect TCRdb's pipeline rather than the authors' work. The table for this sample lists 200,000 or so distinct CDR3 sequences; roughly 96% of them were counted only once. Roughly 0.088% of the sample is held by the ten biggest clonotypes.

For this clonotype: The antigen it binds to is not known. Base qualities are not provided; no much larger clone lies one nucleotide away.

V and J lose 5 bases and 4 bases, and a span of 14 bases separates them. Sequences SGHAT (CDR1) and FQNNGV (CDR2) are obtained from the germline V gene. The cysteine opens and the phenylalanine closes a CDR3 of 14 amino acids. CDR3 DNA only is kept here, 42 bases in frame from base 1. Sequencing was done on a sample of CD4+ T cells from PBMCs. The sequence was obtained from a human donor with multiple sclerosis. The rearrangement joined TRBV11-2 to TRBJ1-2; there is no confident call for the D gene. The CDR3 reads as follows: CASSRTEGSYGYTF. The DNA reads as follows: TGTGCCAGCAGCCGAACTGAGGGTAGCTATGGCTACACCTTC.